The clone carrying this TCR beta chain was seen once. Its antigen is currently unknown. 13 Jbeta primers and 60 Vbeta primers were used for the PCR. Assay: immunoSEQ multiplex PCR; the TCRdb copy retains only in-frame clones and omits some. The sample has around 130,000 clones; 65% to 85% are singletons. This record belongs to a study of cytomegalovirus exposure and HLA in healthy donors. Study-wide results and limits: TCR beta V segments were, for the most part, productive about 90% or about 30% of the time in an earlier analysis. Trimming of TCR beta V- and J-genes showed a link, identified in a later analysis, to a missense DCLRE1C variant. Some V segments, TRBV6-2 and TRBV6-3 among them, were indistinguishable and were therefore excluded.

There were likely unrecorded immune exposures, though donors were nominally healthy when sampled. Trimming left V 4 bases short and J 8 bases short, with 18 bases between. Germline V CDR1 and CDR2: PRHDT, FYEKMQ (reference sequence). This CDR3 is built from 14 residues. This sequence joins TRBV13 and TRBJ2-7; D not certain. The sequencing sample was made of PBMCs. This TCR was sampled from a middle-aged woman in good health and CMV-seropositive. Here the CDR3 DNA reads TGTGCCAGCAGCTCCCCTTTAGAGGCACGGCAGCAGTACTTC. Amino acid sequence: CASSSPLEARQQYF. Variable domain in full (rest from reference TRBV13 and TRBJ2-7): AAGVIQSPRHLIKEKRETATLKCYPIPRHDTVYWYQQGPGQDPQFLISFYEKMQSDKGSIPDRFSAQQFSDYHSELNMSSLELGDSALYFCASSSPLEARQQYFGPGTRLTVT.